These 31 T cell receptor beta chains share one sample of origin, sequenced in a study of cytomegalovirus exposure and HLA in healthy donors. It was with 60 Vbeta and 13 Jbeta primers that the PCR ran. Sequencing was performed with immunoSEQ multiplex PCR; in TCRdb, only in-frame clones are kept and a portion is missing. The profile shows approximately 150,000 clones, 55% to 70% of them singletons. The sample consisted of PBMCs. These receptors were obtained from a woman aged 25 to 39 in good health and CMV-seropositive.

V is TRBV11-2 and J is TRBJ2-5; 9 nucleotides agree with TRBD2. V was clipped by 1 base and J by 8 bases; unmatched bases: 14. Germline CDR1 reads SGHAT; CDR2 reads FQNNGV. The CDR3 is 17 residues long. The CDR3 DNA follows: TGTGCCAGCAGCTTAGCCGTTCCGATTGGCGGGGGGGGCACCCAGTACTTC. It specifies CASSLAVPIGGGGTQYF.

The V gene is TRBV6-1, the J gene TRBJ1-5; TRBD1 is a possible D gene (5 bases). Germline CDR1 MNHNS, CDR2 SASEGT. The CDR3 is 13 residues long. V was trimmed by 6 bases and J by 5 bases, leaving 11 bases between them. This CDR3 is CASRGDRYQPQHF. The CDR3 bases are TGTGCCAGCAGGGGTGACAGATATCAGCCCCAGCATTTT.

The genes are TRBV29-1 and TRBJ2-2, with 11 bases lining up with TRBD1. CDR3 length equals 12 residues. With V trimmed by 6 bases and J by 8 bases, 2 bases remained unmatched. The germline V gene has CDR1 SQVTM and CDR2 ANQGSEA. The CDR3 DNA is TGCAGCGTGGACAGGGGGCATGGGGAGCTGTTTTTT. Translated: CSVDRGHGELFF.

This chain uses TRBV11-2 with TRBJ2-7; perhaps TRBD1 as D (5 bases). V gave up 5 bases and J gave up 4 bases, with 15 bases separating them. CDR1 SGHAT and CDR2 FQNNGV come from the germline V gene. There are 14 residues in the CDR3. DNA for the CDR3: TGTGCCAGCAGCCCTTCCCGGTCAGGGTACGAGCAGTACTTC. The encoded protein is CASSPSRSGYEQYF.

V usage is TRBV7-9 and J usage is TRBJ2-7; 9 bases are shared with TRBD1. Germline V gives CDR1 SEHNR, CDR2 FQNEAQ (reference sequence). V trimming: 3 bases; J trimming: 2 bases; junction bases outside the gene matches: 5. The CDR3 has 15 residues. Here the CDR3 DNA reads TGTGCCAGCAGCTTCAGGGGGACAGGGACCTACGAGCAGTACTTC. Encoded protein: CASSFRGTGTYEQYF.

The J gene is TRBJ1-4, the V gene TRBV4-2, with unresolved D. There are 14 residues in the CDR3. Germline V gene data show CDR1 as LGHNA and CDR2 as YNFKEQ. V was cut by 0 bases and J by 8 bases, with 10 bases left in between. The CDR3 region has the DNA TGTGCCAGCAGCCAAGAGCGTAGCGGGGAAAAACTGTTTTTT. Encoded protein: CASSQERSGEKLFF.

The gene calls are TRBV5-4 and TRBJ1-1, with 11 bases that match TRBD1. Germline V gene lookup returns CDR1 SGHNT and CDR2 YYREEE (reference sequence). The CDR3 is 16 amino acids. The V segment lost 2 bases and the J segment 8 bases; nucleotides outside the gene matches: 11. CDR3 nucleotides: TGTGCCAGCAGCTTTGGCGGTGGGACAGGGGGTATCGAAGCTTTCTTT. The encoded protein is CASSFGGGTGGIEAFF.

This chain links TRBV7-9 with TRBJ2-7, with 8 bases that match TRBD2. V lost 5 bases to trimming and J lost 0 bases; unmatched junction nucleotides: 6. CDR1 is SEHNR, CDR2 FQNEAQ, per germline (reference sequence). CDR3 size: 15 residues. CDR3 sequence (DNA): TGTGCCAGCAGCGGGCGGGAGGAGAACTCCTACGAGCAGTACTTC. Its translation: CASSGREENSYEQYF.

This clone was seen only a few times. The gene calls are TRBV28 and TRBJ1-1; tentatively, D is TRBD1 (5 bases). The germline CDR1 and CDR2 sequences are MDHEN and SYDVKM. With 6 bases removed from V and 4 bases from J, the gap between germline ends came to 18 bases. This CDR3 is 15 amino acids long. CDR3 loop: CASRDPGRGGTEAFF. The CDR3 DNA reads TGTGCCAGCAGGGACCCGGGACGGGGGGGCACTGAAGCTTTCTTT. Full variable domain (rest looked up from reference TRBV28 and TRBJ1-1): DVKVTQSSRYLVKRTGEKVFLECVQDMDHENMFWYRQDPGLGLRLIYFSYDVKMKEKGDIPEGYSVSREKKERFSLILESASTNQTSMYLCASRDPGRGGTEAFFGQGTRLTVV.

The chain employs TRBV15 and TRBJ2-3; 10 bases fit TRBD2. Germline values: CDR1 LNHNV, CDR2 YYDKDF (reference sequence). CDR3 length equals 18 residues. With V trimmed by 0 bases and J by 0 bases, 6 bases remained unmatched. The CDR3 loop is CATSREFGLAESTDTQYF. DNA of the CDR3: TGTGCCACCAGCAGAGAATTCGGACTAGCGGAAAGCACAGATACGCAGTATTTT.

The V gene is TRBV30, the J gene TRBJ2-7, with D tentatively TRBD1 (6 bases). This CDR3 is 15 amino acids long. Germline V gives CDR1 GTSNPN, CDR2 SVGIG (reference sequence). V lost 4 bases, J lost 0 bases, and 16 bases lay in between. This chain's CDR3 is CAWNSQGTISYEQYF. CDR3 DNA sequence: TGTGCCTGGAATTCCCAGGGGACGATCTCCTACGAGCAGTACTTC. The variable domain in full, completed from reference TRBV30 and TRBJ2-7, reads SQTIHQWPATLVQPVGSPLSLECTVEGTSNPNLYWYRQAAGRGLQLLFYSVGIGQISSEVPQNLSASRPQDRQFILSSKKLLLSDSGFYLCAWNSQGTISYEQYFGPGTRLTVT.

The rearrangement joins TRBV19 to TRBJ2-7, with 9 nucleotides matching TRBD2. In germline, CDR1 is LNHDA, CDR2 SQIVND (reference sequence). The CDR3 is made up of 12 amino acids. Trimming at V came to 10 bases and at J to 4 bases, leaving 5 bases not matched to a gene. CDR3 nucleotides: TGTGCCACCGGGACTAGCAGGTACGAGCAGTACTTC. It translates to CATGTSRYEQYF. Looking up the rest from reference TRBV19 and TRBJ2-7 gives the full variable domain: DGGITQSPKYLFRKEGQNVTLSCEQNLNHDAMYWYRQDPGQGLRLIYYSQIVNDFQKGDIAEGYSVSREKKESFPLTVTSAQKNPTAFYLCATGTSRYEQYFGPGTRLTVT.

This chain connects TRBV19 to TRBJ2-5; 9 positions match TRBD2. Looked up from germline, CDR1 is LNHDA and CDR2 is SQIVND (reference sequence). V trimming: 0 bases; J trimming: 5 bases; junction bases outside the gene matches: 10. This CDR3 region has 17 residues. In DNA, the CDR3 is TGTGCCAGTAGTATAGATGGGGGGCTTCTAGCGGGGGAGACCCAGTACTTC. Translating it yields CASSIDGGLLAGETQYF.

This clone occurred a few times. The genes are TRBV6-6 and TRBJ1-2; D might be TRBD1 (6 bases). The CDR3 spans 15 residues. Germline CDR1 is MNHNY and CDR2 is SVGAGI (reference sequence). V was trimmed by 0 bases and J by 6 bases, leaving 14 bases between them. In nucleotides, the CDR3 is TGTGCCAGCAGTTACTCAACAGGGTCTTTCGATGGCTACACCTTC. It encodes CASSYSTGSFDGYTF.

This clone was detected a few times. The J gene is TRBJ2-2, the V gene TRBV10-3; a weak D match, TRBD2 (7 bases). CDR1 is ENHRY, CDR2 SYGVKD, per germline. Deletions cut 11 bases from V and 0 bases from J, with 13 bases between. This CDR3 spans 14 amino acids. The CDR3 coding sequence is TGTGCCGTGGGGGGGCGAACGAACACCGGGGAGCTGTTTTTT. Its protein is CAVGGRTNTGELFF.

This chain connects TRBV19 to TRBJ1-2; D gene ambiguous. V shed 2 bases and J shed 5 bases, with 12 bases lying between them. Looked up from germline, CDR1 is LNHDA and CDR2 is SQIVND (reference sequence). The CDR3 totals 14 residues. CDR3 nucleotide sequence: TGTGCCAGTAGTATATCCCCGCGCGCGTATGGCTACACCTTC. Residues: CASSISPRAYGYTF.

The sample holds a few counts of this clone. This chain uses TRBV5-1 with TRBJ1-4; tentative D call: TRBD1 (6 bases). Germline values: CDR1 SGHRS, CDR2 YFSETQ. The CDR3 spans 16 residues. The V gene lost 4 bases and the J gene lost 0 bases, with 13 bases spanning the gap. The CDR3, as DNA: TGCGCCAGCAGCAAGGGACAACCAGCAACTAATGAAAAACTGTTTTTT. It yields the protein CASSKGQPATNEKLFF.

The rearrangement joins TRBV27 to TRBJ2-2; D is possibly TRBD2 (6 bases). The CDR3 loop spans 11 amino acids. Germline-derived CDR1 and CDR2 are MNHEY and SMNVEV (reference sequence). The V end was cut by 10 bases, the J end by 5 bases, with 8 bases between. The CDR3: CATSETGELFF. Here the CDR3 DNA reads TGTGCCACTAGCGAAACCGGGGAGCTGTTTTTT.

CDR3 protein: CASSQRLAGVNTGELFF. CDR3 bases: TGTGCCAGCAGCCAAAGACTAGCGGGGGTAAACACCGGGGAGCTGTTTTTT. V usage is TRBV4-2 and J usage is TRBJ2-2; 12 bases agree with TRBD2. Germline V gene lookup returns CDR1 LGHNA and CDR2 YNFKEQ. This CDR3 is 17 amino acids long. V trimming: 2 bases; J trimming: 2 bases; junction bases outside the gene matches: 3.

In this sample, this clone turned up a few times. The rearrangement joins TRBV21-1 to TRBJ1-4; the DNA was not used to check the table's D call, TRBD1. TRBV21-1 is annotated as a pseudogene. The CDR3 totals 14 residues. The CDR3 region has the DNA TGTGCCCGACTCCGGGACAGCTTAAATGAAAAACTGTTTTTT. It encodes CARLRDSLNEKLFF.

V and J are TRBV7-9 and TRBJ2-5; weak D call: TRBD1 (8 bases). Looked up from germline, CDR1 is SEHNR and CDR2 is FQNEAQ (reference sequence). Trimming stripped 4 bases from V and 5 bases from J, with 14 bases between. This CDR3 region has 14 residues. The CDR3 sequence is CASSSYRGGETQYF. DNA for the CDR3: TGTGCCAGCAGCTCATACAGGGGGGGGGAGACCCAGTACTTC. Drawing the rest from reference TRBV7-9 and TRBJ2-5, the complete variable domain is DTGVSQNPRHKITKRGQNVTFRCDPISEHNRLYWYRQTLGQGPEFLTYFQNEAQLEKSRLLSDRFSAERPKGSFSTLEIQRTEQGDSAMYLCASSSYRGGETQYFGPGTRLLVL.

The chain is built from TRBV27 and TRBJ2-1; 8 bases line up with TRBD1. Trimming cost V 11 bases and J 6 bases; bases outside gene matches: 9. The CDR3 is 13 amino acids. Per germline, CDR1 MNHEY and CDR2 SMNVEV (reference sequence). The DNA of the CDR3 is TGTGCCGTCTCATGGACAGGGAGCAATGAGCAGTTCTTC. Residues: CAVSWTGSNEQFF.

The rearrangement links TRBV7-9 to TRBJ2-5, with 10 bases matching TRBD1. Germline V lookup: CDR1 SEHNR, CDR2 FQNEAQ (reference sequence). V dropped 4 bases and J dropped 4; count of bases not matched to a gene: 3. The CDR3 contains 14 residues. The CDR3 loop reads CASSSGTGAETQYF. The CDR3 nucleotides read TGTGCCAGCAGCTCGGGGACAGGGGCAGAGACCCAGTACTTC.

The chain combines TRBV7-8 with TRBJ1-5, with 7 bases fitting TRBD1. CDR1 and CDR2 from the germline V gene are SGHVS and FQNEAQ. CDR3 size: 15 residues. Trimming at V came to 4 bases and at J to 3 bases, leaving 6 bases not matched to a gene. This chain's CDR3 is CASSSGQNLNQPQHF. DNA for the CDR3: TGTGCCAGCAGCTCGGGACAGAACCTCAATCAGCCCCAGCATTTT. Full variable domain (remainder filled in from reference TRBV7-8 and TRBJ1-5): GAGVSQSPRYKVAKRGQDVALRCDPISGHVSLFWYQQALGQGPEFLTYFQNEAQLDKSGLPSDRFFAERPEGSVSTLKIQRTQQEDSAVYLCASSSGQNLNQPQHFGDGTRLSIL.

This chain links TRBV11-2 with TRBJ2-3; 14 bases line up with TRBD2. With 4 bases clipped from V and 4 bases from J, the junction kept 10 bases outside the gene matches. This CDR3 is 18 amino acids long. Germline loops: CDR1 SGHAT, CDR2 FQNNGV. The CDR3 DNA is TGTGCCAGCAGCTCCGGGACTAGCGGGAGTGTATTTGCAGATACGCAGTATTTT. Protein: CASSSGTSGSVFADTQYF.

The chain is built from TRBV5-1 and TRBJ2-3; D might be TRBD1 (5 bases). With 0 bases removed from V and 5 bases from J, the gap between germline ends came to 19 bases. The germline V gene encodes CDR1 SGHRS and CDR2 YFSETQ. The CDR3 extends over 17 amino acids. The CDR3 here is CASSLGWMGQTGDTQYF. The CDR3 DNA reads TGCGCCAGCAGCTTGGGTTGGATGGGTCAAACAGGAGATACGCAGTATTTT.

The chain employs TRBV6-5 and TRBJ2-2, with D tentatively TRBD1 (7 bases). Trimming took 2 bases from V and 7 from J, leaving 17 bases between them. The CDR3 is made up of 16 amino acids. Germline values: CDR1 MNHEY, CDR2 SVGAGI. CDR3 DNA: TGTGCCAGCAGTTACCTCCCAGGGGGAGGCATCGGGGAGCTGTTTTTT. Translation: CASSYLPGGGIGELFF.

This chain uses TRBV7-9 with TRBJ1-3, with D hard to call. This CDR3 contains 15 residues. V lost 2 bases, J lost 0 bases, and 8 bases lay in between. Germline lookup yields CDR1 SEHNR and CDR2 FQNEAQ (reference sequence). The CDR3 here is CASSLKMASGNTIYF. The CDR3 DNA is TGTGCCAGCAGCTTAAAGATGGCCTCTGGAAACACCATATATTTT.

The rearrangement links TRBV21-1 to TRBJ2-3; the table gives TRBD2 as D, unverified against the DNA. TRBV21-1 is given as a pseudogene. The CDR3 runs to 15 residues. The chain's CDR3 is CASSPEGVSGYTQYF. CDR3 bases: TGTGCCAGCAGCCCTGAGGGTGTGTCAGGTTATACGCAGTATTTT.

The sample holds a few counts of this clone. This chain uses TRBV10-1 with TRBJ2-1; 12 bases are shared with TRBD1. CDR1 is WNHNN, CDR2 SYGVQD, per germline (reference sequence). This CDR3 spans 17 amino acids. Losses at the gene ends were 7 bases for V and 0 bases for J; bases not matched to a gene: 7. This CDR3 reads CASTPGQGASSYNEQFF. The CDR3 region has the DNA TGCGCCAGCACCCCGGGACAGGGGGCGAGCTCCTACAATGAGCAGTTCTTC.

The V and J genes are TRBV7-6 and TRBJ2-2; 11 nucleotides align to TRBD2. The CDR3 length is 15 residues. V lost 3 bases, J lost 5 bases, and 2 bases stayed unmatched. Germline lookup yields CDR1 SGHVS and CDR2 FNYEAQ. The CDR3 DNA follows: TGTGCCAGCAGCTTCGTAGCGGGGGGGACCGGGGAGCTGTTTTTT. This encodes CASSFVAGGTGELFF. The entire variable domain, with the rest obtained from reference TRBV7-6 and TRBJ2-2, is as follows: GAGVSQSPRYKVTKRGQDVALRCDPISGHVSLYWYRQALGQGPEFLTYFNYEAQQDKSGLPNDRFSAERPEGSISTLTIQRTEQRDSAMYRCASSFVAGGTGELFFGEGSRLTVL.